This T cell receptor (beta chain) was sequenced in a study of read filtering for tumor transcriptome and immune sequencing. Whole-study context: R-ISS stage counts were 8 or 9 for I, about 17 for II, 7 for III. Transcriptome libraries were built from DNase-treated RNA.

This clonotype was found a few times. Molecular barcoded adaptors covering alpha/delta and beta/gamma chains were used on around 400 ng RNA. Each CDR3 protein gets one entry after TCRdb re-called the reads with MiXCR. The sample shows nearly 60,000 distinct CDR3 sequences, about 12% of them seen only once. The sequence came from a donor aged 40 or older with multiple myeloma. What was sequenced was a population of CD138-negative cells sorted from bone marrow.

The CDR3 DNA is TGTGCCACCGCAGGGGGGGGTGATCTTGAGACCCAGTACTTC. This encodes CATAGGGDLETQYF. This chain connects TRBV4-2 to TRBJ2-5; tentatively, D is TRBD1 or TRBD2 (7 bases each). CDR3 length equals 14 residues. Trimming removed 10 bases from V and 5 bases from J, with 20 bases in between. Germline CDR1 and CDR2: LGHNA and YNFKEQ.